Listed below are T cell receptor beta chains from one sample, sequenced in a study of blood T cell repertoires in COVID-19. Libraries were prepared by immunoSEQ multiplex PCR; TCRdb keeps only in-frame clonotypes and omits some of them. The sample contains tens of thousands of clones, roughly three quarters of which appear only once. The sample was peripheral blood. These receptors originate from a man aged 65-85 years with active or convalescent COVID-19. Both conserved end residues are part of each CDR3. A D gene is named only where the DNA matches it firmly. Clone size is shown for a subset of rows, as once, few, many or a class of expanded clone.

>TRBV11-3|TRBJ2-2|NA|12|NA
TGTGCCAGCAGTAGAGACACCGGGGAGCTGTTTTTT
CASSRDTGELFF
>TRBV14|TRBJ1-2|NA|14|TRBD1
TGTGCCAGCAGCCCACAGGGGCCTAACTATGGCTACACCTTC
CASSPQGPNYGYTF
>TRBV5-4|TRBJ1-1|NA|13|NA
TGTGCCAGCAGCCAAACACCCAACACTGAAGCTTTCTTT
CASSQTPNTEAFF
>TRBV6-5|TRBJ2-3|NA|14|NA
TGTGCCAGCAGGGCAGTGGGGAGAACAGATACGCAGTATTTT
CASRAVGRTDTQYF
>TRBV30|TRBJ2-3|NA|15|TRBD2
TGTGCCTGGTCTTCTGGCGGGGGTAGAACAGATACGCAGTATTTT
CAWSSGGGRTDTQYF
>TRBV11-3|TRBJ2-2|once|14|NA
TGTGCCAGCAGCTCATCAGGGTTTACCGGGGAGCTGTTTTTT
CASSSSGFTGELFF
>TRBV7-2|TRBJ2-3|large|15|NA
TGTGCCAGCAGCTTACAGGGAATAAGCACAGATACGCAGTATTTT
CASSLQGISTDTQYF
>TRBV5-1|TRBJ1-2|NA|15|NA
TGCGCCAGCAGCTTGTCCAGGCAGCCCAACTATGGCTACACCTTC
CASSLSRQPNYGYTF
>TRBV24-1|TRBJ2-1|NA|14|TRBD2
TGTGCCACCAGTGATTTAGGCGGGGGTTACGAGCAGTTCTTC
CATSDLGGGYEQFF
>TRBV5-1|TRBJ1-2|NA|13|NA
TGCGCCAGCAGCCCGGAGGGGAATGGAGGCTACACCTTC
CASSPEGNGGYTF
>TRBV6-6|TRBJ2-6|NA|14|TRBD1
TGTGCCAGCAGTGGGGGACAGGGGTCCAACGTCCTGACTTTC
CASSGGQGSNVLTF
>TRBV5-4|TRBJ1-2|NA|15|NA
TGTGCCAGCAGCTCTCAACTGAGAACTAACTATGGCTACACCTTC
CASSSQLRTNYGYTF
>TRBV5-6|TRBJ1-1|NA|14|TRBD1
TGTGCCAGCAAGAACCGGGACAGGGGATATGAAGCTTTCTTT
CASKNRDRGYEAFF
>TRBV3-1/TRBV3-2|TRBJ2-2|NA|12|NA
TGTGCGACCGGCAGGGCTGCAAGGGAGCTGTTTTTT
CATGRAARELFF
>TRBV5-5|TRBJ1-4|few|16|TRBD1
TGTGCCAGCAGCTTAGTAGGACAGGTTGGGAATGAAAAACTGTTTTTT
CASSLVGQVGNEKLFF
>TRBV5-6|TRBJ2-7|NA|13|NA
TGTGCCAGCAGCTTTAGGAGGTTCTACGAGCAGTACTTC
CASSFRRFYEQYF
>TRBV4-1|TRBJ1-1|NA|15|NA
TGCGCCAGCAGCCAAGAGGGGCAGATGAACACTGAAGCTTTCTTT
CASSQEGQMNTEAFF
>TRBV11-1|TRBJ2-2|NA|16|NA
TGTGCCAGCAGGTTGTTTCCAGGGGCGAACACCGGGGAGCTGTTTTTT
CASRLFPGANTGELFF
>TRBV11-1|TRBJ2-5|NA|10|NA
TGTGCCTCGGGTGGAGAGACCCAGTACTTC
CASGGETQYF
>TRBV3-1/TRBV3-2|TRBJ1-3|NA|16|NA
TGTGCCAGCAGCCTGTCCTCTCTCGGGGGTGGAAACACCATATATTTT
CASSLSSLGGGNTIYF
>TRBV2|TRBJ2-2|NA|14|NA
TGTGCCAGCAAGGGTGGAGGAGGGATCGGGGAGCTGTTTTTT
CASKGGGGIGELFF
>TRBV28|TRBJ1-3|NA|15|NA
TGTGCCAGCAGCCTCCGGACGGGGGCTGGAAACACCATATATTTT
CASSLRTGAGNTIYF
>TRBV19|TRBJ1-5|NA|15|NA
TGTGCCAGTAGTATACAAACAGGGAGCAATCAGCCCCAGCATTTT
CASSIQTGSNQPQHF